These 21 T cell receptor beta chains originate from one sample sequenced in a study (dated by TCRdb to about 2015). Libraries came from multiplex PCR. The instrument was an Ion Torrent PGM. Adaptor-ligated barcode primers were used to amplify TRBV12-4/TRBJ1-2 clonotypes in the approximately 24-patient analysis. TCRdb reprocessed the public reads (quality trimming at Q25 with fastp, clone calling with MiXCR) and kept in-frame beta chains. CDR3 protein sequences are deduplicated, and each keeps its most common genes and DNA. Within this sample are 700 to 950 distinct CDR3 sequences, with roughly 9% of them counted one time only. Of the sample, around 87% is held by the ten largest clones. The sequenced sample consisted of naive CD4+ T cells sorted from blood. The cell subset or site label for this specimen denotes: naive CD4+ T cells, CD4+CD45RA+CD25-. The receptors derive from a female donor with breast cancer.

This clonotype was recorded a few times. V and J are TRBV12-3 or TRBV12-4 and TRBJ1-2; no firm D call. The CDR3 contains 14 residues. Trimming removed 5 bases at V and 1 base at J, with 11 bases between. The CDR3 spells CASSPGRDNYGYTF. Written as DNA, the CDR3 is TGTGCCAGCAGTCCGGGTCGAGATAACTATGGCTACACCTTC.

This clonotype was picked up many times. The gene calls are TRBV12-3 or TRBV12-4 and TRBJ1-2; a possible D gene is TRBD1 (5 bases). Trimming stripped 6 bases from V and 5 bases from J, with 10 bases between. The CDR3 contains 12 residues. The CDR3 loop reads CASRKGLYGYTF. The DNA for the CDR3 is TGTGCCAGCAGAAAGGGGCTTTATGGCTACACCTTC.

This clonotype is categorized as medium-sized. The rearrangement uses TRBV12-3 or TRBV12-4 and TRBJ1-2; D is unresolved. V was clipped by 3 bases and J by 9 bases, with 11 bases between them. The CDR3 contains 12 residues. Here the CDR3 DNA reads TGTGCCAGCAGTTTGGGTCAACGACGCTACACCTTC. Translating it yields CASSLGQRRYTF.

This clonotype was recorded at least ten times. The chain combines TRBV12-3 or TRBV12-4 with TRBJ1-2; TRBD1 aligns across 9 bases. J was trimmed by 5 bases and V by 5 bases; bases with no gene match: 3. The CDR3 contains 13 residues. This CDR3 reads CASSRGTGYGYTF. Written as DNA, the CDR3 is TGTGCCAGCAGTCGTGGGACAGGGTATGGCTACACCTTC.

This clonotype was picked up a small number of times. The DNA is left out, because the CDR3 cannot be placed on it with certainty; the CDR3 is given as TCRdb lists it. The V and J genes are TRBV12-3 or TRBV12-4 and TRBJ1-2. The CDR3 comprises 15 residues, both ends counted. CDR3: CASSRTFGANYGYTF.

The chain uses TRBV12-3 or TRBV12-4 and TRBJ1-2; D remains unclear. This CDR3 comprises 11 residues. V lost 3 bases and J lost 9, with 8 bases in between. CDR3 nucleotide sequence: TGTGCCAGCAGTTTGAGAAGGAGCTACACCTTC. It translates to CASSLRRSYTF.

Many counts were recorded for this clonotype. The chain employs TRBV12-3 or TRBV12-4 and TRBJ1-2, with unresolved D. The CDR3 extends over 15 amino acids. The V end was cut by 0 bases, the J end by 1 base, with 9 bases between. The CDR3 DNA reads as TGTGCCAGCAGTTTAGCCCCGGTGTTTAACTATGGCTACACCTTC. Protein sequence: CASSLAPVFNYGYTF.

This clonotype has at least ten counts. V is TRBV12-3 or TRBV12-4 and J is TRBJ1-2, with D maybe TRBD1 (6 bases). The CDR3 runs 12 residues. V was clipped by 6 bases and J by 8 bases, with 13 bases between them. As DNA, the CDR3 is TGTGCCAGCAGCCAAACAGGGAGAGGCTACACCTTC. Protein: CASSQTGRGYTF.

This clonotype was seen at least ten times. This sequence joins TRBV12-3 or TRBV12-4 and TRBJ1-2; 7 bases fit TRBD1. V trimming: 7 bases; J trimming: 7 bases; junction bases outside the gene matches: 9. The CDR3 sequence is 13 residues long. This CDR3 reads CASTVTGVGGYTF. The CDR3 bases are TGTGCCAGCACCGTTACAGGGGTTGGTGGCTACACCTTC.

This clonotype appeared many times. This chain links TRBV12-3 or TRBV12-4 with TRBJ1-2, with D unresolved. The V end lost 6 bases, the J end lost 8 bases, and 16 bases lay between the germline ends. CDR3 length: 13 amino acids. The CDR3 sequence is CASRQSTGLGYTF. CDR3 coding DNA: TGTGCCAGCAGACAGAGCACCGGGCTGGGCTACACCTTC.

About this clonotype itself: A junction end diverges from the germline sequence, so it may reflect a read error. The CDR3 loop reads CTSSLGAGPFGYTF. In DNA form, the CDR3 reads TGTACCAGCAGTTTAGGAGCCGGGCCTTTTGGCTACACCTTC. This sequence joins TRBV12-3 or TRBV12-4 and TRBJ1-2; D unclear. The CDR3 extends over 14 amino acids.

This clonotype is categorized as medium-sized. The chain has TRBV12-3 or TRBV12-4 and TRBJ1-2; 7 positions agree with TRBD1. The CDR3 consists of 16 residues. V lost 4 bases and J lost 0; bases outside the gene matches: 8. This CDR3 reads CASSSDRAGTNYGYTF. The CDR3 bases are TGTGCCAGCAGTTCCGACAGGGCAGGGACTAACTATGGCTACACCTTC.

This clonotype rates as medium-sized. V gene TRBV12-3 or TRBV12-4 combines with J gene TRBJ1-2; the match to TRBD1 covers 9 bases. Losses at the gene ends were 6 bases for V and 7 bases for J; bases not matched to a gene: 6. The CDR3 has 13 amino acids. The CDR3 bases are TGTGCCAGCAGCTGGGACAGGGCCTCTGGCTACACCTTC. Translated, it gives CASSWDRASGYTF.

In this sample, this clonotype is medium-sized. CDR3 nucleotide sequence: TGTGCCAGCAGTCCTTGGACAGCGGCGAAGTCAAGGGATGGCTACACCTTC. Translation gives CASSPWTAAKSRDGYTF. This chain joins TRBV12-3 or TRBV12-4 and TRBJ1-2, with a tentative D call TRBD1 (6 bases). Trimming left V 5 bases short and J 6 bases short, with 25 bases between. CDR3 size: 17 residues.

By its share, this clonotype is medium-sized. The CDR3 loop is CASSPRRGWGYTF. CDR3 coding DNA: TGTGCCAGCAGTCCCCGCAGGGGCTGGGGCTACACCTTC. The chain couples TRBV12-3 or TRBV12-4 to TRBJ1-2, with D perhaps matching TRBD1 (6 bases). The CDR3 consists of 13 residues. Deletions cut 5 bases from V and 8 bases from J, with 15 bases between.

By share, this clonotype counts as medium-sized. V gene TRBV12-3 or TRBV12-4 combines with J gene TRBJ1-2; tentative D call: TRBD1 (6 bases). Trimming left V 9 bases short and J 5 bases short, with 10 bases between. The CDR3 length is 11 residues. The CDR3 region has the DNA TGTGCCAGTGCCAGGGGTTATGGCTACACCTTC. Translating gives CASARGYGYTF.

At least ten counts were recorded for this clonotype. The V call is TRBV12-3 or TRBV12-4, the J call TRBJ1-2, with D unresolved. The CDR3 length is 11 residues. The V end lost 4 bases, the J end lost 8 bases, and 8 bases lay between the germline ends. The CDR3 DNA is TGTGCCAGCAGTTCCCGGACGGGCTACACCTTC. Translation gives CASSSRTGYTF.

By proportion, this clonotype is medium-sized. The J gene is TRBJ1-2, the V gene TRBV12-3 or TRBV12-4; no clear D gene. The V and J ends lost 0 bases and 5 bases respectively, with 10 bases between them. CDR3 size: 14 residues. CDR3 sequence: CASSLAGGRYGYTF. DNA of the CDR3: TGTGCCAGCAGTTTAGCAGGTGGTAGATATGGCTACACCTTC.

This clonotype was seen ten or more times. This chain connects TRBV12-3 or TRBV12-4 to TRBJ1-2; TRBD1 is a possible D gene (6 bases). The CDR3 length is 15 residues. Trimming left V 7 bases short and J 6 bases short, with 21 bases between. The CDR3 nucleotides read TGTGCCAGCACCCCAAGGGTGCAGGGGCGCGATGGCTACACCTTC. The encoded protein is CASTPRVQGRDGYTF.

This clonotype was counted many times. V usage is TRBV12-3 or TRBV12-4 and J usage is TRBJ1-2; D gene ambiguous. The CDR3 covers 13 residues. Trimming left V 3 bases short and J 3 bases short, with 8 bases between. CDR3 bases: TGTGCCAGCAGTTTGGACGGGGACTATGGCTACACCTTC. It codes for CASSLDGDYGYTF.

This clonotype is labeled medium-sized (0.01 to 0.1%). CDR3: CASSLTGLYGYTF. In nucleotides, the CDR3 is TGTGCCAGCAGTTTAACGGGCCTCTATGGCTACACCTTC. J is TRBJ1-2 and V is TRBV12-3 or TRBV12-4; D gene unclear. CDR3 length equals 13 residues. V dropped 2 bases and J dropped 4 bases, with 8 bases sitting between them.